The rows below give T cell receptor beta chains drawn from one sample of a study of shared clonotypes between healthy human individuals. TCRdb's copy holds only in-frame clones and misses some; the assay was immunoSEQ multiplex PCR. Here the sample spans about 1,500,000 clones, roughly 96% being singletons. Input material: naive CD4+ T cells sorted from blood. The receptor set was obtained from a man aged 25 to 45 in good health. CDR3s include the opening cysteine and the closing phenylalanine or tryptophan. A D gene is named only where the DNA matches it firmly. Clone size, where shown, is once, few, many, or a class for clones that have expanded.

size,D,V,J,CDR3,DNA
NA,NA,TRBV6-5,TRBJ1-2,CASVWLGGYTF,TGTGCCAGCGTCTGGTTGGGTGGCTACACCTTC
NA,NA,TRBV11-2,TRBJ2-5,CASSFSPAVIQETQYF,TGTGCCAGCAGCTTTAGTCCGGCTGTGATCCAAGAGACCCAGTACTTC
NA,NA,TRBV5-1,TRBJ1-1,CASSLVGGRAEAFF,TGCGCCAGCAGCTTGGTCGGGGGCAGGGCTGAAGCTTTCTTT
NA,NA,TRBV2,TRBJ2-1,CASSVYNEQFF,TGTGCCAGCAGTGTATACAATGAGCAGTTCTTC
NA,TRBD1,TRBV27,TRBJ1-5,CASSLHPDRGDQPQHF,TGTGCCAGCAGTTTACACCCCGACAGGGGGGATCAGCCCCAGCATTTT
NA,NA,TRBV5-1,TRBJ2-5,CASSLDRETQYF,TGCGCCAGCAGCTTGGATAGGGAGACCCAGTACTTC
NA,NA,TRBV27,TRBJ2-1,CASLFAHPGASYNEQFF,TGTGCCAGCTTGTTCGCCCACCCAGGGGCATCGTACAATGAGCAGTTCTTC
NA,TRBD2,TRBV19,TRBJ2-3,CASSKTSGVTDTQYF,TGTGCCAGTAGCAAGACTAGCGGGGTAACAGATACGCAGTATTTT
NA,NA,TRBV2,TRBJ2-2,CAGGEGPVVGELFF,TGTGCCGGCGGAGAGGGGCCGGTAGTCGGGGAGCTGTTTTTT
NA,NA,TRBV29-1,TRBJ2-5,CSVALVHETQYF,TGCAGCGTTGCCCTAGTTCACGAGACCCAGTACTTC
NA,NA,TRBV28,TRBJ1-2,CASSLEVGGYTF,TGTGCCAGCAGTTTAGAGGTTGGTGGCTACACCTTC
once,NA,TRBV4-1,TRBJ2-1,CASSQAPGPNLFF,TGCGCCAGCAGCCAAGCCCCGGGCCCAAATTTGTTCTTC
NA,NA,TRBV27,TRBJ1-1,CASSPQGRNTEAFF,TGTGCCAGCAGTCCACAGGGTAGGAACACTGAAGCTTTCTTT
NA,NA,TRBV11-3,TRBJ2-1,CASSLAHRLNEQFF,TGTGCCAGCAGCTTAGCCCACCGTCTCAATGAGCAGTTCTTC
few,TRBD1,TRBV25-1,TRBJ2-6,CASSDPGGALGANVLTF,TGTGCCAGCAGTGATCCAGGGGGCGCGTTGGGGGCCAACGTCCTGACTTTC
NA,NA,TRBV4-3,TRBJ2-3,CASSQDFNGAVDTQYF,TGCGCCAGCAGCCAAGATTTTAACGGAGCGGTTGATACGCAGTATTTT
NA,TRBD2,TRBV28,TRBJ2-5,CASSNLLTSGTIEETQYF,TGTGCCAGCAGTAATCTTTTAACTAGCGGGACTATTGAGGAGACCCAGTACTTC
NA,NA,TRBV18,TRBJ2-7,CASSPTSYEQYF,TGTGCCAGCTCACCTACTAGCTACGAGCAGTACTTC
once,NA,TRBV19,TRBJ2-7,CASSIRQSLGNDEQYF,TGTGCCAGTAGTATTCGGCAGTCTCTGGGTAACGACGAGCAGTACTTC
NA,NA,TRBV6-6,TRBJ1-2,CASSYSGYGYTF,TGTGCCAGCAGTTACTCAGGCTATGGCTACACCTTC
NA,NA,TRBV30,TRBJ1-4,CAWRVLAGTLQEKLFF,TGTGCCTGGAGAGTACTCGCCGGGACACTCCAAGAAAAACTGTTTTTT
NA,NA,TRBV28,TRBJ1-2,CASSLTGGGYTF,TGTGCCAGCAGTTTAACAGGAGGTGGCTACACCTTC